This is a list of T cell receptor beta chains from one sample in a study of human T cells and chemical hapten exposure. Each CDR3 protein gets one entry after TCRdb re-called the RACE reads with MiXCR. The sample lists 45,000 to 70,000 distinct CDR3 sequences; about a tenth were seen once. This specimen was whole blood, taken in connection with sensitization to the hapten diphenylcyclopropenone (DPC). The receptors originated from a woman in her thirties or forties with alopecia areata. Some clones in this sample may be carry-over from other donors' samples. The CDR3 runs from the conserved cysteine through the conserved F or W. A D gene is named only where the DNA matches it firmly.

v_call cdr3_length d_call cdr3_aa
TRBV23-1 10 - CASLGGTLHF
TRBV5-1 15 - CASSLAQPAYNEQFF
TRBV20-1 14 - CSDTPATLQGEQFF
TRBV20-1 15 - CSASDWGNRYNEQFF
TRBV6-2/TRBV6-3 19 - CASSYPPLSTGSYNSPLHF
TRBV30 15 - CAWSVRGLTYNEQFF
TRBV7-2 14 - CASSLVQGLYEQYF
TRBV7-6 15 - CASSATGRWADTQYF
TRBV5-1 13 - CASSFPSNTEAFF
TRBV30 15 TRBD1 CAWSRTGPVAQPQHF
TRBV12-3/TRBV12-4 14 - CASKLSSSGNTIYF
TRBV4-1 15 TRBD1 CASSPGQGPNYGYTF
TRBV6-5 13 - CASSYIGTDTQYF
TRBV27 14 TRBD2 CASSRTSGLNEQFF
TRBV29-1 18 TRBD2 CSVEAGLAGGANTGELFF
TRBV10-3 14 - CAISTRDTNYGYTF
TRBV27 15 TRBD2 CASRLAGGLADTQYF
TRBV15 14 - CATSGQRRGDEQFF
TRBV28 15 TRBD1 CASRSGQGGRTEAFF
TRBV7-2 14 TRBD1 CASSPGRQGSVYTF
TRBV7-2 14 - CASSLVVENYEQYF
TRBV7-2 14 - CASSPTGRNSPLHF
TRBV3-1 16 TRBD2 CASSQELAGDDNEQFF
TRBV5-1 15 - CASSEQGVENTEAFF
TRBV3-1 18 - CASSLLGGGVSNTGELFF
TRBV5-4 16 TRBD2 CASSSGGLHSTDTQYF
TRBV12-3/TRBV12-4 12 - CASSFVNTEAFF
TRBV9 15 TRBD1 CASSADRAHINEQFF
TRBV28 14 - CASSLVSSNSPLHF
TRBV6-5 16 - CASSSPGLGQTGELFF
TRBV4-1 17 TRBD2 CASSQGWASGGTDTQYF
TRBV2 15 TRBD1 CASKIFQGAQETQYF
TRBV20-1 18 - CSARGGGSGAARTDTQYF
TRBV5-1 14 TRBD1 CASSLGFGTGGTDF
TRBV12-3/TRBV12-4 21 TRBD1 CASSFEGGGAGNTEVPLKAFF
TRBV29-1 12 TRBD2 CSVDNPGGEQFF
TRBV3-1 17 TRBD2 CASSQVGLAANTGELFF
TRBV27 14 - CASSFGGAAYEQYF
TRBV9 15 TRBD1 CASSVVSGQGVEQYF
TRBV6-5 12 - CASRGAVDTQYF